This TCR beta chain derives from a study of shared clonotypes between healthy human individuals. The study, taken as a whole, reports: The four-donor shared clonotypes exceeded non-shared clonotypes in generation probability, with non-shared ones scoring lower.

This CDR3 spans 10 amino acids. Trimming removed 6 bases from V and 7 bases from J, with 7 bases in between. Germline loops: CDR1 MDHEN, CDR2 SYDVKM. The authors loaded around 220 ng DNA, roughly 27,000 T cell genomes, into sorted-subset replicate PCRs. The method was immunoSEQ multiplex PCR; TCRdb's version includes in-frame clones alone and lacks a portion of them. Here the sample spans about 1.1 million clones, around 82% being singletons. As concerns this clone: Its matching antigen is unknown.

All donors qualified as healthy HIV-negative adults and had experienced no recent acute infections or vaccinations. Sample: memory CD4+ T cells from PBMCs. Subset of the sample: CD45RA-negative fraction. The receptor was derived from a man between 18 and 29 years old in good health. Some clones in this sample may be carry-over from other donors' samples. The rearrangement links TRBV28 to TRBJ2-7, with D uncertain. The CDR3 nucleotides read TGTGCCAGCAGCTACGGGGAGCAGTACTTC. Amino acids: CASSYGEQYF.